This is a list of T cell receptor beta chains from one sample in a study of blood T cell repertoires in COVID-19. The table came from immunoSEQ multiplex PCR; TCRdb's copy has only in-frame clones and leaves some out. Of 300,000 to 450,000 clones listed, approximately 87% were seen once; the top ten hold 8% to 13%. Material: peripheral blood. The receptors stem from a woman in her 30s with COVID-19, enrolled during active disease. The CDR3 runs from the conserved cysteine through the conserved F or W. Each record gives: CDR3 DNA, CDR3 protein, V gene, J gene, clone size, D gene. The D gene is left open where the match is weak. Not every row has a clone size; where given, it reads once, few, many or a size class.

CDR3nt: TGTGCCAGCTCACTAGGGGGTTACGAGCAGTACTTC; CDR3aa: CASSLGGYEQYF; v_gene: TRBV18; j_gene: TRBJ2-7; abundance: -; d_gene: -
CDR3nt: TGTGCCAGCAGCTTATCTAACAGGACGAGCACAGATACGCAGTATTTT; CDR3aa: CASSLSNRTSTDTQYF; v_gene: TRBV7-9; j_gene: TRBJ2-3; abundance: -; d_gene: -
CDR3nt: TGTGCCAGCAGTGAATTTGGCGGAATCACAGATACGCAGTATTTT; CDR3aa: CASSEFGGITDTQYF; v_gene: TRBV2; j_gene: TRBJ2-3; abundance: -; d_gene: -
CDR3nt: TGTGCCAGCAGCCCCCGGACGGAAGGAGGCTTAGCGGGGGCAGATACGCAGTATTTT; CDR3aa: CASSPRTEGGLAGADTQYF; v_gene: TRBV7-9; j_gene: TRBJ2-3; abundance: -; d_gene: TRBD2
CDR3nt: TGTGCCAGCAGCTTGGGGGGGTGGGCCTACGAGCAGTACTTC; CDR3aa: CASSLGGWAYEQYF; v_gene: TRBV7-2; j_gene: TRBJ2-7; abundance: -; d_gene: TRBD2
CDR3nt: TGTGCCAGCAGTGAAGCGCTTACTACCTACTACGAGCAGTACTTC; CDR3aa: CASSEALTTYYEQYF; v_gene: TRBV2; j_gene: TRBJ2-7; abundance: -; d_gene: -
CDR3nt: TGTGCCAGCAGCCAGGGGCGAAAGACCCAGTACTTC; CDR3aa: CASSQGRKTQYF; v_gene: TRBV3-1/TRBV3-2; j_gene: TRBJ2-5; abundance: -; d_gene: -
CDR3nt: TGCAGCGTTGACGTAGCAACCTACAATGAGCAGTTCTTC; CDR3aa: CSVDVATYNEQFF; v_gene: TRBV29-1; j_gene: TRBJ2-1; abundance: -; d_gene: -
CDR3nt: TGTGCCAGCAGTGGACGGGGAACGGGTACTGGGGCCAACGTCCTGACTTTC; CDR3aa: CASSGRGTGTGANVLTF; v_gene: TRBV25-1; j_gene: TRBJ2-6; abundance: -; d_gene: -
CDR3nt: TGTGCCAGCAGCTTAATAGCAGAGGGCATTCAGTACTTC; CDR3aa: CASSLIAEGIQYF; v_gene: TRBV7-3; j_gene: TRBJ2-4; abundance: -; d_gene: -
CDR3nt: TGTGCCAGCAGGAAGACTAGCGGGCCCTACAATGAGCAGTTCTTC; CDR3aa: CASRKTSGPYNEQFF; v_gene: TRBV2; j_gene: TRBJ2-1; abundance: -; d_gene: TRBD2
CDR3nt: TGTGCCAGCAGTTACGGGGGGACAGATACGCAGTATTTT; CDR3aa: CASSYGGTDTQYF; v_gene: TRBV6-5; j_gene: TRBJ2-3; abundance: -; d_gene: -
CDR3nt: TGTGCCAGCAGCCCAAGTAGAGGTCCTGGGGCCAACGTCCTGACTTTC; CDR3aa: CASSPSRGPGANVLTF; v_gene: TRBV11-3; j_gene: TRBJ2-6; abundance: -; d_gene: -
CDR3nt: TGTGCCTGGAGTTTTAGACAGATCGAGACCCAGTACTTC; CDR3aa: CAWSFRQIETQYF; v_gene: TRBV30; j_gene: TRBJ2-5; abundance: -; d_gene: -
CDR3nt: TGTGCCAGCAGCAATCTAGCGGGAGGGGGCCGCGAGACCCAGTACTTC; CDR3aa: CASSNLAGGGRETQYF; v_gene: TRBV28; j_gene: TRBJ2-5; abundance: -; d_gene: TRBD2
CDR3nt: TGCAGCGTTGAAAAGAGTAGCGGGAGTTCCTACGAGCAGTACTTC; CDR3aa: CSVEKSSGSSYEQYF; v_gene: TRBV29-1; j_gene: TRBJ2-7; abundance: -; d_gene: TRBD2
CDR3nt: TGCGCCAGCAATTTAGTACAGGTCAAGGAAAAACTGTTTTTT; CDR3aa: CASNLVQVKEKLFF; v_gene: TRBV4-1; j_gene: TRBJ1-4; abundance: -; d_gene: -
CDR3nt: TGTGCCAGCAGTGCTAGCGGGGGCTCCTACAATGAGCAGTTCTTC; CDR3aa: CASSASGGSYNEQFF; v_gene: TRBV6-4; j_gene: TRBJ2-1; abundance: few; d_gene: TRBD2
CDR3nt: TGTGCCAGCAGTCAAGTAGCGGGAGATCGAACCGGGGAGCTGTTTTTT; CDR3aa: CASSQVAGDRTGELFF; v_gene: TRBV6-1; j_gene: TRBJ2-2; abundance: -; d_gene: TRBD2
CDR3nt: TGTGCCAGCAGCGTAGGAGGGATCTCCCATGAAAAACTGTTTTTT; CDR3aa: CASSVGGISHEKLFF; v_gene: TRBV9; j_gene: TRBJ1-4; abundance: once; d_gene: -
CDR3nt: TGTGCCAGCAGTTTATCGGGAGCCGAGCAGTACTTC; CDR3aa: CASSLSGAEQYF; v_gene: TRBV27; j_gene: TRBJ2-7; abundance: once; d_gene: -
CDR3nt: TGTGCCAGCAGAGCTGCGGGTTATAGTAATGAAAAACTGTTTTTT; CDR3aa: CASRAAGYSNEKLFF; v_gene: TRBV6-5; j_gene: TRBJ1-4; abundance: -; d_gene: -
CDR3nt: TGCAGCGTCGAACGTGGGAGGAATGAGCAGTTCTTC; CDR3aa: CSVERGRNEQFF; v_gene: TRBV29-1; j_gene: TRBJ2-1; abundance: -; d_gene: -
CDR3nt: TGTGCCAGCAGTGACAGACAGGGGAATTCACCCCTCCACTTT; CDR3aa: CASSDRQGNSPLHF; v_gene: TRBV6-1; j_gene: TRBJ1-6; abundance: -; d_gene: TRBD1
CDR3nt: TGTGCCAGCAGTTACAAGCGGGAGGGCCGTCGGGAGCAGTTCTTC; CDR3aa: CASSYKREGRREQFF; v_gene: TRBV6-6; j_gene: TRBJ2-1; abundance: -; d_gene: TRBD2
CDR3nt: TGTGCCAGCAGTCCCCGGACAGGGCGTGAAAAACTGTTTTTT; CDR3aa: CASSPRTGREKLFF; v_gene: TRBV27; j_gene: TRBJ1-4; abundance: -; d_gene: TRBD1
CDR3nt: TGTGCCAGCAGTTACTCCCCAGGAGGCTATGGCTACACCTTC; CDR3aa: CASSYSPGGYGYTF; v_gene: TRBV6-5; j_gene: TRBJ1-2; abundance: -; d_gene: -
CDR3nt: TGTGCCAGCAGTGGCAGCACCGAGGCAGATACGCAGTATTTT; CDR3aa: CASSGSTEADTQYF; v_gene: TRBV11-3; j_gene: TRBJ2-3; abundance: -; d_gene: -
CDR3nt: TGTGCCAGCAGCTTTACAGTGTCTGGGGCCAACGTCCTGACTTTC; CDR3aa: CASSFTVSGANVLTF; v_gene: TRBV7-2; j_gene: TRBJ2-6; abundance: -; d_gene: -
CDR3nt: TGCAGCGTCCCCGACTCGAGCGCAGATACGCAGTATTTT; CDR3aa: CSVPDSSADTQYF; v_gene: TRBV29-1; j_gene: TRBJ2-3; abundance: -; d_gene: -
CDR3nt: TGTGCCTGGAAACAGGGGGCGAACACTGAAGCTTTCTTT; CDR3aa: CAWKQGANTEAFF; v_gene: TRBV30; j_gene: TRBJ1-1; abundance: -; d_gene: TRBD1
CDR3nt: TGTGCCACCACCGGCAGGAAGGACAGCGATACGCAGTATTTT; CDR3aa: CATTGRKDSDTQYF; v_gene: TRBV28; j_gene: TRBJ2-3; abundance: -; d_gene: -
CDR3nt: TGTGCCAGCAGCTTGTGGGCTGGAGGATCACCCCTCCACTTT; CDR3aa: CASSLWAGGSPLHF; v_gene: TRBV5-5; j_gene: TRBJ1-6; abundance: once; d_gene: -